This is a list of T cell receptor beta chains from one sample in a study of OX40 agonist ivuxolimab in advanced cancers. Clones were sequenced by immunoSEQ multiplex PCR, and TCRdb holds only the in-frame ones, with some missing. The table includes 40,000 to 60,000 clones, roughly 90% detected once. Source: CD4+ or CD8+ T cells sorted from blood, taken in a trial of the OX40 agonist ivuxolimab. These receptors all stem from an adult with an advanced solid tumor such as melanoma, head and neck, liver or kidney cancer. The CDR3 runs from the conserved cysteine through the conserved F or W. D genes are given only for firm matches. Only some rows state a clone size, as once, few, many or a class for expanded clones.

d_call: -; clone_size: -; j_call: TRBJ2-1; v_call: TRBV27; cdr3_nt: TGTGCCAGCAGTACCCCCGGGATCCGCTACAATGAGCAGTTCTTC; cdr3_aa: CASSTPGIRYNEQFF
d_call: -; clone_size: -; j_call: TRBJ2-5; v_call: TRBV25-1; cdr3_nt: TGTGCCAGCAGTCACGAGACCCAGTACTTC; cdr3_aa: CASSHETQYF
d_call: -; clone_size: -; j_call: TRBJ1-4; v_call: TRBV15; cdr3_nt: TGTGCCACCAGCAGAGTAGGGGACTCCCTTAATGAAAAACTGTTTTTT; cdr3_aa: CATSRVGDSLNEKLFF
d_call: -; clone_size: -; j_call: TRBJ2-7; v_call: TRBV7-9; cdr3_nt: TGTGCCAGCAGCCGTAGGCTTGAGGTAGCGGAGGTCACCTACGAGCAGTACTTC; cdr3_aa: CASSRRLEVAEVTYEQYF
d_call: -; clone_size: once; j_call: TRBJ2-7; v_call: TRBV2; cdr3_nt: TGTGCCAGCAGGGCCAAGGGGGGGCTTTACGAGCAGTACTTC; cdr3_aa: CASRAKGGLYEQYF
d_call: -; clone_size: -; j_call: TRBJ2-3; v_call: TRBV13; cdr3_nt: TGTGCCAGCACCGTAACCAGGGGCGGCAGCACAGATACGCAGTATTTT; cdr3_aa: CASTVTRGGSTDTQYF
d_call: -; clone_size: -; j_call: TRBJ2-5; v_call: TRBV7-8; cdr3_nt: TGTGCCAGCAGCTTACAAGTCCTCCAAGAGACCCAGTACTTC; cdr3_aa: CASSLQVLQETQYF
d_call: TRBD2; clone_size: -; j_call: TRBJ2-3; v_call: TRBV27; cdr3_nt: TGTGCCAGCAGTTTACAAGCCGCGGGGGGGGGCACAGATACGCAGTATTTT; cdr3_aa: CASSLQAAGGGTDTQYF
d_call: -; clone_size: once; j_call: TRBJ2-2; v_call: TRBV5-1; cdr3_nt: TGCGCCAGCAGCTTGGGTTCCGGGGAGCTGTTTTTT; cdr3_aa: CASSLGSGELFF
d_call: -; clone_size: -; j_call: TRBJ2-7; v_call: TRBV6-5; cdr3_nt: TGTGCCAGCAGTTACAGGGGATCCTACGAGCAGTACTTC; cdr3_aa: CASSYRGSYEQYF
d_call: -; clone_size: -; j_call: TRBJ1-1; v_call: TRBV6-5; cdr3_nt: TGTGCCAGCACCTCCACCGGTGAAGCTTTCTTT; cdr3_aa: CASTSTGEAFF
d_call: -; clone_size: -; j_call: TRBJ1-1; v_call: TRBV4-3; cdr3_nt: TGCGCCAGCAGCCAAGATCCGGGGGACACTGAAGCTTTCTTT; cdr3_aa: CASSQDPGDTEAFF
d_call: -; clone_size: -; j_call: TRBJ2-3; v_call: TRBV2; cdr3_nt: TGTGCCAGCAGTGAATCGGGGAGCACAGATACGCAGTATTTT; cdr3_aa: CASSESGSTDTQYF
d_call: TRBD1; clone_size: -; j_call: TRBJ2-7; v_call: TRBV19; cdr3_nt: TGTGCCAGTAGTATGGGCACAGGGGGATTCTACGAGCAGTACTTC; cdr3_aa: CASSMGTGGFYEQYF
d_call: -; clone_size: -; j_call: TRBJ2-2; v_call: TRBV4-1; cdr3_nt: TGCGCCAGCAGCCAAGCGTACACCGGGGAGCTGTTTTTT; cdr3_aa: CASSQAYTGELFF
d_call: -; clone_size: -; j_call: TRBJ2-3; v_call: TRBV7-9; cdr3_nt: TGTGCCAGCAGCTTATTAACGAACCCTAGCACAGATACGCAGTATTTT; cdr3_aa: CASSLLTNPSTDTQYF
d_call: -; clone_size: -; j_call: TRBJ1-2; v_call: TRBV5-4; cdr3_nt: TGTGCCAGCAGCTTGGAACAGCAGGTCGGCTACACCTTC; cdr3_aa: CASSLEQQVGYTF
d_call: -; clone_size: once; j_call: TRBJ2-3; v_call: TRBV4-3; cdr3_nt: TGCGCCAGCAGCCAAGATGGGTGGACGCGAGATACGCAGTATTTT; cdr3_aa: CASSQDGWTRDTQYF
d_call: TRBD1; clone_size: -; j_call: TRBJ2-3; v_call: TRBV5-1; cdr3_nt: TGCGCCAGCAGCCTTTGGACAGGAGATACGCAGTATTTT; cdr3_aa: CASSLWTGDTQYF
d_call: -; clone_size: -; j_call: TRBJ1-1; v_call: TRBV5-5; cdr3_nt: TGTGCCAGCAGCTTGAGCCTGAACACTGAAGCTTTCTTT; cdr3_aa: CASSLSLNTEAFF
d_call: -; clone_size: -; j_call: TRBJ2-7; v_call: TRBV19; cdr3_nt: TGTGCCAGTAGTTCCGGGCCAGGGGCCTACGAGCAGTACTTC; cdr3_aa: CASSSGPGAYEQYF
d_call: TRBD1; clone_size: -; j_call: TRBJ2-1; v_call: TRBV4-3; cdr3_nt: TGCGCCAGCAGCCAAGTTTCGGGACAGGGGGCCGGTGAGCAGTTCTTC; cdr3_aa: CASSQVSGQGAGEQFF
d_call: -; clone_size: medium-sized; j_call: TRBJ2-1; v_call: TRBV30; cdr3_nt: TGTGCCTGGAGTGTACGGGCAAATGAGCAGTTCTTC; cdr3_aa: CAWSVRANEQFF
d_call: TRBD1; clone_size: -; j_call: TRBJ1-1; v_call: TRBV18; cdr3_nt: TGTGCCAGCTCAGCGGGACAGGGCACCACTGAAGCTTTCTTT; cdr3_aa: CASSAGQGTTEAFF
d_call: -; clone_size: -; j_call: TRBJ1-4; v_call: TRBV5-8; cdr3_nt: TGTGCCAGCAGCTTGGTGGCAACAACTAATGAAAAACTGTTTTTT; cdr3_aa: CASSLVATTNEKLFF
d_call: -; clone_size: once; j_call: TRBJ2-2; v_call: TRBV9; cdr3_nt: TGTGCCAGCAGCGCAGAGAACACCGGGGAGCTGTTTTTT; cdr3_aa: CASSAENTGELFF
d_call: -; clone_size: medium-sized; j_call: TRBJ1-6; v_call: TRBV9; cdr3_nt: TGTGCCAGCAGCACTACTTGGGAGCCCCTCCACTTT; cdr3_aa: CASSTTWEPLHF
d_call: -; clone_size: -; j_call: TRBJ2-7; v_call: TRBV5-4; cdr3_nt: TGTGCCAGCAGCCATGGGCAGGACGCCTACGAGCAGTACTTC; cdr3_aa: CASSHGQDAYEQYF
d_call: -; clone_size: -; j_call: TRBJ1-1; v_call: TRBV4-1; cdr3_nt: TGCGCCAGCAGCCAAACCCCGGGCTTTAACACTGAAGCTTTCTTT; cdr3_aa: CASSQTPGFNTEAFF
d_call: TRBD1; clone_size: -; j_call: TRBJ1-1; v_call: TRBV13; cdr3_nt: TGTGCCAGCAGCAAAGGGACAGTCACTGAAGCTTTCTTT; cdr3_aa: CASSKGTVTEAFF
d_call: -; clone_size: -; j_call: TRBJ1-1; v_call: TRBV27; cdr3_nt: TGTGCCAGCAGTTTACGGGGGGCAATCACTGAAGCTTTCTTT; cdr3_aa: CASSLRGAITEAFF
d_call: -; clone_size: -; j_call: TRBJ2-7; v_call: TRBV4-1; cdr3_nt: TGCGCCAGCAGCCAAGATAGAGGCAGCTACTACGAGCAGTACTTC; cdr3_aa: CASSQDRGSYYEQYF
d_call: -; clone_size: -; j_call: TRBJ2-7; v_call: TRBV6-4; cdr3_nt: TGTGCCAGCAGTGACCGGCGACATGAAGGCTACGAGCAGTACTTC; cdr3_aa: CASSDRRHEGYEQYF
d_call: TRBD1; clone_size: -; j_call: TRBJ2-7; v_call: TRBV9; cdr3_nt: TGTGCCAGCAGCGTAATGGGACAGGGAGACGAGCAGTACTTC; cdr3_aa: CASSVMGQGDEQYF
d_call: TRBD1; clone_size: -; j_call: TRBJ2-5; v_call: TRBV5-1; cdr3_nt: TGCGCCAGCAGCCTCACAGGGGGCATAGGCCAAGAGACCCAGTACTTC; cdr3_aa: CASSLTGGIGQETQYF
d_call: -; clone_size: -; j_call: TRBJ1-1; v_call: TRBV27; cdr3_nt: TGTGCCAGCAGTTTATCTAGGGGGAACACTGAAGCTTTCTTT; cdr3_aa: CASSLSRGNTEAFF
d_call: -; clone_size: -; j_call: TRBJ2-1; v_call: TRBV15; cdr3_nt: TGTGCCACCAGCAACCCCCAGGGGTGGAATGAGCAGTTCTTC; cdr3_aa: CATSNPQGWNEQFF
d_call: TRBD1; clone_size: -; j_call: TRBJ1-3; v_call: TRBV7-9; cdr3_nt: TGTGCCAGCAGCTCCACGACAGGGCTAGGTGGAAACACCATATATTTT; cdr3_aa: CASSSTTGLGGNTIYF
d_call: -; clone_size: once; j_call: TRBJ2-5; v_call: TRBV7-2; cdr3_nt: TGTGCCAGCAGCCCGGAAGGATGGGGGACCTACCAAGAGACCCAGTACTTC; cdr3_aa: CASSPEGWGTYQETQYF
d_call: -; clone_size: -; j_call: TRBJ2-7; v_call: TRBV28; cdr3_nt: TGTGCCAGCAGGACCGGGACGGACTCCTACGAGCAGTACTTC; cdr3_aa: CASRTGTDSYEQYF
d_call: -; clone_size: -; j_call: TRBJ2-3; v_call: TRBV6-5; cdr3_nt: TGTGCCAGCAGTTATGAACCCCGTGAGAGCACAGATACGCAGTATTTT; cdr3_aa: CASSYEPRESTDTQYF
d_call: TRBD1; clone_size: once; j_call: TRBJ1-1; v_call: TRBV7-9; cdr3_nt: TGTGCCAGCACCCAAGCGAGGGGGCTGAACACTGAAGCTTTCTTT; cdr3_aa: CASTQARGLNTEAFF
d_call: -; clone_size: -; j_call: TRBJ1-6; v_call: TRBV28; cdr3_nt: TGTGCCAGCAGAAATTCGGGGAGCTCCTATAATTCACCCCTCCACTTT; cdr3_aa: CASRNSGSSYNSPLHF
d_call: -; clone_size: -; j_call: TRBJ2-7; v_call: TRBV27; cdr3_nt: TGTGCCAGCAGTAGGAAGGGCTACGAGCAGTACTTC; cdr3_aa: CASSRKGYEQYF
d_call: -; clone_size: -; j_call: TRBJ2-3; v_call: TRBV6-1; cdr3_nt: TGTGCCAGCAGTGCCCCGGGACTCTCCACAGATACGCAGTATTTT; cdr3_aa: CASSAPGLSTDTQYF
d_call: -; clone_size: -; j_call: TRBJ1-3; v_call: TRBV9; cdr3_nt: TGTGCCAGCAGCGAGGACGCTTCTGGAAACACCATATATTTT; cdr3_aa: CASSEDASGNTIYF
d_call: TRBD1; clone_size: -; j_call: TRBJ2-4; v_call: TRBV4-3; cdr3_nt: TGCGCCAGCAGCCCGGGACAGGCTAAAAACATTCAGTACTTC; cdr3_aa: CASSPGQAKNIQYF
d_call: TRBD2; clone_size: -; j_call: TRBJ2-7; v_call: TRBV4-3; cdr3_nt: TGCGCCAGCAGCCAAGAACGAGCGGGGACCTCCTACGAGCAGTACTTC; cdr3_aa: CASSQERAGTSYEQYF